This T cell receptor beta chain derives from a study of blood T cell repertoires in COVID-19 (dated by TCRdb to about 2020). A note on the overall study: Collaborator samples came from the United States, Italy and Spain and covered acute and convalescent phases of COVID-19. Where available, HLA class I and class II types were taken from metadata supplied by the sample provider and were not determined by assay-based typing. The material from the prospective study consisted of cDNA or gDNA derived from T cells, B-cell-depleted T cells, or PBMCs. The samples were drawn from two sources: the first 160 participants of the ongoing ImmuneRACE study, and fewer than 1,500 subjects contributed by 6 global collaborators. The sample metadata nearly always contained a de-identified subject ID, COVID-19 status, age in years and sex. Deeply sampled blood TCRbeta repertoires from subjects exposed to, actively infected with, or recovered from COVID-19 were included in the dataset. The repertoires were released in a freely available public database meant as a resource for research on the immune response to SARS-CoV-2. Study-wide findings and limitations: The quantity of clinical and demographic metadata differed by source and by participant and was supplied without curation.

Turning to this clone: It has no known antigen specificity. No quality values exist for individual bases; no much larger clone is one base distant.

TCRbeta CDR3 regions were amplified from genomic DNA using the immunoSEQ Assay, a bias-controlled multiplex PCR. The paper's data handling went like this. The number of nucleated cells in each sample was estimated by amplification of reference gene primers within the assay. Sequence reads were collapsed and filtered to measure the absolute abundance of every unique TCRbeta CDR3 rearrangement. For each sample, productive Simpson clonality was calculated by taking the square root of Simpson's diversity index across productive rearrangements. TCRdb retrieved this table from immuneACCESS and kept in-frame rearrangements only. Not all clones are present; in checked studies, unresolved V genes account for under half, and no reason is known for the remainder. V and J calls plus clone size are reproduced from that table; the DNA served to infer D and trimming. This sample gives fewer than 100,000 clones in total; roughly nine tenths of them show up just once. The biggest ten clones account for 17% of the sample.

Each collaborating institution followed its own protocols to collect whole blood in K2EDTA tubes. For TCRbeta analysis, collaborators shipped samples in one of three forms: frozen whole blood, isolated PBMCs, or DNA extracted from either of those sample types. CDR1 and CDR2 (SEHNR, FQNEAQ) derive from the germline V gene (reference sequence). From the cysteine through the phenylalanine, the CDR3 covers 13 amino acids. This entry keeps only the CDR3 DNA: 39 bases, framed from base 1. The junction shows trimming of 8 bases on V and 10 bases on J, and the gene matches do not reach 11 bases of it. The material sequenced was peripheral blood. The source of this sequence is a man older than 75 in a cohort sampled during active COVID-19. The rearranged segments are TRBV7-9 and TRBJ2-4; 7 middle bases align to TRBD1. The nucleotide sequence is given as TGTGCCAGCGTAGGACAGGCCTTTCGGATTCAGTACTTC. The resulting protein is CASVGQAFRIQYF.